Below are 30 T cell receptor beta chains sequenced from a single sample in a study of blood T cell repertoires in COVID-19. Measured with immunoSEQ multiplex PCR; TCRdb has only the in-frame clones, and not every one. The table shows around 140,000 clones, with approximately 84% occurring only once. The specimen was PBMCs or T cells enriched from blood (not recorded which). The source of these receptors is a man aged 50-60 years in a cohort exposed to, infected with or recovered from COVID-19 (not recorded which).

The J gene is TRBJ1-2, the V gene TRBV2; TRBD1 is a possible D gene (6 bases). The CDR3 is 13 amino acids. The ends were cut back, 1 base at V and 5 bases at J, with 8 bases in the middle. The germline gives CDR1 SNHLY, CDR2 FYNNEI. The CDR3 here is CASSEGTAYGYTF. In DNA form, the CDR3 reads TGTGCCAGCAGTGAAGGGACAGCTTATGGCTACACCTTC.

The chain carries TRBV6-9 and TRBJ2-6; D uncertain. CDR3 length equals 15 residues. V was cut by 3 bases and J by 2 bases, with 8 bases left in between. Germline-derived CDR1 and CDR2 are MNHGY and SVAAGI. CDR3 in amino acids: CASSYGLTGANVLTF. CDR3 DNA: TGTGCCAGCAGTTACGGGTTAACTGGGGCCAACGTCCTGACTTTC.

The chain links TRBV6-5 to TRBJ1-2; weak D call: TRBD1 (6 bases). The CDR3 is 14 residues long. V shed 0 bases and J shed 7 bases, with 12 bases lying between them. Per germline, CDR1 MNHEY and CDR2 SVGAGI. The chain's CDR3 is CASSYSAGGFGYTF. The CDR3 bases are TGTGCCAGCAGTTACTCGGCGGGGGGCTTTGGCTACACCTTC.

V and J are TRBV7-9 and TRBJ1-2; TRBD1 matches 8 bases. Germline-derived CDR1 and CDR2 are SEHNR and FQNEAQ (reference sequence). This CDR3 comprises 13 residues. The V gene end was trimmed by 5 bases and the J gene end by 7 bases; junction bases not matched to a gene: 6. The CDR3 sequence: CASSVTGEGGYTF. Here the CDR3 DNA reads TGTGCCAGCAGCGTGACAGGGGAAGGTGGCTACACCTTC. The full variable domain, completed using reference TRBV7-9 and TRBJ1-2, is DTGVSQNPRHKITKRGQNVTFRCDPISEHNRLYWYRQTLGQGPEFLTYFQNEAQLEKSRLLSDRFSAERPKGSFSTLEIQRTEQGDSAMYLCASSVTGEGGYTFGSGTRLTVV.

The sample holds one count of this clone. The rearrangement links TRBV29-1 to TRBJ2-1; weak D call: TRBD1 (6 bases). V gave up 4 bases and J gave up 2 bases, with 12 bases separating them. The CDR3 sequence is 14 residues long. Germline V CDR1 and CDR2: SQVTM, ANQGSEA. The DNA for the CDR3 is TGCAGCGTTGGTGTGGGGGCCCCCTACAATGAGCAGTTCTTC. Translating it yields CSVGVGAPYNEQFF.

The V gene is TRBV3-1 (or the pseudogene TRBV3-2), the J gene TRBJ1-1; possibly TRBD1 for D (5 bases). The CDR3 is made up of 14 amino acids. The germline V gene encodes CDR1 LGHDT and CDR2 YNNKEL (reference sequence). The V end lost 1 base, the J end lost 4 bases, and 10 bases lay between the germline ends. This CDR3 is CASSQAGAGTEAFF. DNA of the CDR3: TGTGCCAGCAGCCAAGCTGGGGCAGGCACTGAAGCTTTCTTT.

This clone was observed once. The chain employs TRBV18 and TRBJ1-1; TRBD1 is a possible D gene (5 bases). Germline CDR1 and CDR2: KGHSH and LQKENI. Trimming removed 6 bases at V and 11 bases at J, with 13 bases between. This CDR3 spans 11 amino acids. As DNA, the CDR3 is TGTGCCAGCTCGGACATTAAGACGGCTTTCTTT. Translated: CASSDIKTAFF.

V and J are TRBV19 and TRBJ1-1, with D perhaps matching TRBD1 (6 bases). The germline V gene has CDR1 LNHDA and CDR2 SQIVND (reference sequence). V was cut by 10 bases and J by 7 bases, with 10 bases left in between. The CDR3 contains 10 residues. The CDR3 DNA follows: TGTGCCACTGGACAGCATGAAGCTTTCTTT. This encodes CATGQHEAFF.

J is TRBJ1-1 and V is TRBV30; perhaps TRBD1 as D (6 bases). CDR1 is GTSNPN, CDR2 SVGIG, per germline (reference sequence). With 0 bases removed from V and 1 base from J, the gap between germline ends came to 18 bases. The CDR3 consists of 17 residues. The DNA of the CDR3 is TGTGCCTGGAGTGTAAGGTGGTCGAGGGGGACGAACACTGAAGCTTTCTTT. Its protein product is CAWSVRWSRGTNTEAFF.

V is TRBV6-4 and J is TRBJ2-1, with 7 bases that match TRBD1. Per germline, CDR1 MRHNA and CDR2 SNTAGT. J was trimmed by 6 bases and V by 11 bases; bases with no gene match: 13. The CDR3 consists of 14 residues. CDR3 sequence (DNA): TGTGCCCACCGGGAAGGGGGCGCACCCAATGAGCAGTTCTTC. It yields the protein CAHREGGAPNEQFF.

This clone was picked up one time. The rearrangement uses TRBV3-1 (or the pseudogene TRBV3-2) and TRBJ2-1; D possibly corresponds to TRBD2 (6 bases). V was shortened by 0 bases and J by 9 bases, with 9 bases between the two germline ends. Germline V lookup: CDR1 LGHDT, CDR2 YNNKEL (reference sequence). This CDR3 is 13 amino acids long. The chain's CDR3 is CASSQDSGGEQFF. As DNA, the CDR3 is TGTGCCAGCAGCCAAGATTCCGGGGGTGAGCAGTTCTTC.

Concerning this clone itself: It is unclear where the CDR3 begins or ends on the DNA, so no DNA is shown, and the CDR3 is as TCRdb lists it. V is TRBV21-1 and J is TRBJ2-1; TRBD1, as called in the table, went unchecked against the DNA. TRBV21-1 is a known pseudogene. The CDR3 comprises 16 residues, both ends counted. CDR3 sequence reads: CASSKVGRGALREQFF.

The chain carries TRBV6-6 and TRBJ2-2; D is unresolved. Germline CDR1 is MNHNY and CDR2 is SVGAGI (reference sequence). The CDR3 has 14 amino acids. Trimming took 7 bases from V and 2 from J, leaving 11 bases between them. CDR3 amino acids: CASKPSHNTGELFF. CDR3 DNA sequence: TGTGCCAGCAAGCCATCGCACAACACCGGGGAGCTGTTTTTT.

This chain connects TRBV5-1 to TRBJ1-5; D perhaps matches TRBD1 (6 bases). CDR1 is SGHRS, CDR2 YFSETQ, per germline. The CDR3 sequence is 14 residues long. V lost 1 base to trimming and J lost 5 bases, with 10 bases between them. The CDR3 loop is CASSLTGSDQPQHF. The CDR3 DNA sequence: TGCGCCAGCAGCTTGACAGGGAGCGATCAGCCCCAGCATTTT.

V and J are TRBV21-1 and TRBJ2-7; the tabulated D call, TRBD1, remains unverified against the DNA. TRBV21-1 is marked as a pseudogene. The CDR3 covers 13 residues. In DNA, the CDR3 is TGTGCCAGCAAGGGGGACAGGTCCCACGAGCAGTACTTC. This translates into CASKGDRSHEQYF.

The chain employs TRBV3-1 (or the pseudogene TRBV3-2) and TRBJ1-1; 10 bases map to TRBD1. V lost 3 bases, J lost 4 bases, and 11 bases stayed unmatched. Germline V gene lookup returns CDR1 LGHDT and CDR2 YNNKEL (reference sequence). The CDR3 contains 17 residues. The CDR3 nucleotides are TGTGCCAGCAGCCAGGCCGGGACAGGGGTCGCGGGCACTGAAGCTTTCTTT. This translates into CASSQAGTGVAGTEAFF.

The rearrangement joins TRBV21-1 to TRBJ2-3; TRBD1, as called in the table, went unchecked against the DNA. TRBV21-1 is classified as a pseudogene. This CDR3 spans 13 amino acids. The CDR3 DNA is TGTGCCAGCGGCCGACAGGGGGCAGATACGCAGTATTTT. Translation gives CASGRQGADTQYF.

This chain uses TRBV5-6 with TRBJ1-2, with TRBD1 identical over 9 bases. This CDR3 has 15 residues. J gave up 4 bases and V 2 bases, and 6 bases lay outside the gene matches. The germline CDR1 and CDR2 sequences are SGHDT and YYEEEE. CDR3 protein: CASSFSGTGSYGYTF. The CDR3 bases are TGTGCCAGCAGCTTTTCCGGGACAGGGAGCTATGGCTACACCTTC.

The rearrangement joins TRBV18 to TRBJ1-4; no definite D call. The germline V and J ends were trimmed by 3 bases and 6 bases, with 5 bases remaining between them. The germline V gene encodes CDR1 KGHSH and CDR2 LQKENI. The CDR3 consists of 12 residues. The CDR3 DNA sequence: TGTGCCAGCTCACCCACACATGAAAAACTGTTTTTT. It specifies CASSPTHEKLFF.

The chain uses TRBV19 and TRBJ2-2; 10 bases match TRBD2. V lost 8 bases, J lost 6 bases, and 21 bases stayed unmatched. Germline V gene data show CDR1 as LNHDA and CDR2 as SQIVND (reference sequence). The CDR3 sequence is 19 residues long. CDR3 DNA: TGTGCCAGTTCCAAAGCGGGAGGGCCCCAGGGGGGGATGGCCGGGGAGCTGTTTTTT. Encoded protein: CASSKAGGPQGGMAGELFF. Full variable domain (remainder filled in from reference TRBV19 and TRBJ2-2): DGGITQSPKYLFRKEGQNVTLSCEQNLNHDAMYWYRQDPGQGLRLIYYSQIVNDFQKGDIAEGYSVSREKKESFPLTVTSAQKNPTAFYLCASSKAGGPQGGMAGELFFGEGSRLTVL.

The chain is built from TRBV5-4 and TRBJ2-3; 14 nucleotides match TRBD2. The junction had 6 bases not matched to a gene; V was cut back by 4 bases and J by 5 bases. In germline, CDR1 is SGHNT, CDR2 YYREEE (reference sequence). This CDR3 spans 16 amino acids. DNA for the CDR3: TGTGCCAGCAGCCCGGGACTAGCGGGAGATTTAGATACGCAGTATTTT. Translation: CASSPGLAGDLDTQYF.

J is TRBJ1-5 and V is TRBV7-8, with D uncertain. V lost 5 bases and J lost 7, with 15 bases in between. The CDR3 contains 14 residues. CDR1 and CDR2 (germline): SGHVS, FQNEAQ. The CDR3 DNA reads as TGTGCCAGCAGCGAAAGGGAGGTCGGACAGCCCCAGCATTTT. This sequence encodes CASSEREVGQPQHF.

V usage is TRBV28 and J usage is TRBJ2-7; 11 bases map to TRBD2. Germline CDR1 is MDHEN and CDR2 is SYDVKM. V shed 5 bases and J 6 bases; nucleotides not matched to a gene: 9. This CDR3 contains 15 residues. CDR3 DNA: TGTGCCAGCAGTGTCACGACTAGCGGGAATCGCGAGCAGTACTTC. Protein sequence: CASSVTTSGNREQYF.

The rearrangement uses TRBV6-2 or TRBV6-3 and TRBJ2-1; weak D call: TRBD2 (5 bases). Looked up from germline, CDR1 is MNHEY and CDR2 is SVGEGT. Trimming took 0 bases from V and 2 from J, leaving 8 bases between them. The CDR3 is 15 residues long. Here the CDR3 reads CASSYSGGAYNEQFF. For the CDR3, the DNA is TGTGCCAGCAGTTACTCAGGAGGAGCCTACAATGAGCAGTTCTTC.

Comments on this clone: The sample holds other DNA sequences that translate to the same CDR3. The chain couples TRBV2 to TRBJ2-5; TRBD2 might be the D (5 bases). CDR3 length equals 13 residues. Germline-derived CDR1 and CDR2 are SNHLY and FYNNEI. V lost 6 bases and J lost 5, with 13 bases in between. CDR3 coding DNA: TGTGCCAGCAGGAGGGATCCCGGGGAGACCCAGTACTTC. Translation: CASRRDPGETQYF.

The gene calls are TRBV19 and TRBJ1-2, with D maybe TRBD1 (5 bases). Germline V lookup: CDR1 LNHDA, CDR2 SQIVND (reference sequence). The CDR3 spans 16 residues. The ends were cut back, 6 bases at V and 0 bases at J, with 17 bases in the middle. The DNA for the CDR3 is TGTGCCAGTAGCCTCATCAGGGAAACGCCTAACTATGGCTACACCTTC. Amino acids: CASSLIRETPNYGYTF. Based on the CDR3 plus reference TRBV19 and TRBJ1-2, the full variable domain is DGGITQSPKYLFRKEGQNVTLSCEQNLNHDAMYWYRQDPGQGLRLIYYSQIVNDFQKGDIAEGYSVSREKKESFPLTVTSAQKNPTAFYLCASSLIRETPNYGYTFGSGTRLTVV.

The chain carries TRBV12-3 or TRBV12-4 and TRBJ2-5; the D gene is possibly TRBD1 (5 bases). Trimming left V 7 bases short and J 5 bases short, with 14 bases between. The CDR3 spans 13 residues. The CDR3 nucleotides read TGTGCCAGCAATGTCAGGGTAGACGAGACCCAGTACTTC. Encoded protein: CASNVRVDETQYF.

The chain links TRBV29-1 to TRBJ1-2; D gene ambiguous. Germline V lookup: CDR1 SQVTM, CDR2 ANQGSEA. The CDR3 is made up of 12 amino acids. V was pared by 3 bases and J by 10 bases, with 15 bases between. This CDR3 reads CSVELGQPYYTF. The CDR3 coding sequence is TGCAGCGTTGAGTTGGGCCAGCCCTACTACACCTTC.

This clone was recorded once. This chain joins TRBV5-6 and TRBJ2-7, with D tentatively TRBD1 (5 bases). CDR1 SGHDT and CDR2 YYEEEE come from the germline V gene. CDR3 length: 13 amino acids. V gave up 0 bases and J gave up 2 bases, with 6 bases separating them. The CDR3 is CASSLGGPYEQYF. CDR3 sequence (DNA): TGTGCCAGCAGCTTGGGGGGCCCCTACGAGCAGTACTTC.

This clone showed up just once. J is TRBJ1-2 and V is TRBV7-2; the D gene is possibly TRBD1 (5 bases). The germline gives CDR1 SGHTA, CDR2 FQGNSA. Trimming stripped 1 base from V and 7 bases from J, with 19 bases between. The CDR3 totals 16 residues. CDR3 sequence reads: CASSLGSLVSQGGYTF. For the CDR3, the DNA is TGTGCCAGCAGCTTAGGGTCTCTGGTTTCGCAGGGTGGCTACACCTTC.